One sample yielded the 8 T cell receptor beta chains listed below, sequenced in a study of T cell responses to AZD1222 COVID-19 vaccine. The method was immunoSEQ multiplex PCR; TCRdb's version includes in-frame clones alone and lacks a portion of them. The sample gives almost 95,000 clones, 85% of which show up once; more than 4% is in the top ten. The sample here was peripheral blood, taken 28 days after the second AZD1222 dose. These receptors all come from an adult who received the AZD1222 COVID-19 vaccine.

The chain recombines TRBV15 with TRBJ2-7; 11 bases fit TRBD2. Unmatched junction bases numbered 6, after V lost 6 bases and J lost 5 bases. The length of the CDR3 is 14 residues. Germline assignment: CDR1 LNHNV and CDR2 YYDKDF (reference sequence). The CDR3 sequence is CATSELAGDDEQYF. CDR3 sequence (DNA): TGTGCCACCAGTGAACTAGCGGGAGACGACGAGCAGTACTTC.

This clone has more than one count but fewer than ten. The rearrangement joins TRBV28 to TRBJ2-7, with D perhaps TRBD2 (6 bases). Germline CDR1 MDHEN, CDR2 SYDVKM. The CDR3 consists of 18 residues. The V and J ends lost 3 bases and 4 bases respectively, with 25 bases between them. This CDR3 is CASSFLKIIGGSWYEQYF. The DNA for the CDR3 is TGTGCCAGCAGTTTCCTAAAAATTATTGGGGGGAGTTGGTACGAGCAGTACTTC.

This sequence joins TRBV5-1 and TRBJ1-3; D not resolved. The germline CDR1 and CDR2 sequences are SGHRS and YFSETQ. The CDR3 extends over 14 amino acids. V lost 4 bases to trimming and J lost 4 bases, with 12 bases between them. The chain's CDR3 is CASSPPYPGNTIYF. CDR3 nucleotides: TGCGCCAGCAGCCCCCCTTACCCCGGAAACACCATATATTTT.

This rearrangement joins TRBV30 to TRBJ2-7; D is possibly TRBD2 (6 bases). The CDR3 totals 12 residues. Trimming took 4 bases from V and 6 from J, leaving 13 bases between them. Germline CDR1 is GTSNPN and CDR2 is SVGIG (reference sequence). The CDR3 here is CAWTGRFGEQYF. Written as DNA, the CDR3 is TGTGCCTGGACAGGGAGGTTCGGCGAGCAGTACTTC.

The rearrangement links TRBV7-2 to TRBJ2-3; D not certain. Per germline, CDR1 SGHTA and CDR2 FQGNSA. The ends were cut back, 0 bases at V and 1 base at J, with 5 bases in the middle. The CDR3 length is 14 residues. For the CDR3, the DNA is TGTGCCAGCAGCTTAGCGGGCCGCACAGATACGCAGTATTTT. It codes for CASSLAGRTDTQYF.

The chain employs TRBV7-2 and TRBJ2-7; D remains ambiguous. Trimming cost V 5 bases and J 3 bases, with 20 bases left between them. CDR3 length: 16 amino acids. Per the germline V gene, CDR1 is SGHTA and CDR2 is FQGNSA. DNA for the CDR3: TGTGCCAGCAGCCCCACCCCCAACCAAGCATACTACGAGCAGTACTTC. Protein sequence: CASSPTPNQAYYEQYF.

V is TRBV18 and J is TRBJ2-7; D remains unclear. The CDR3 has 14 amino acids. Trimming pared 0 bases from V and 2 bases from J, leaving 8 bases between. Germline loops: CDR1 KGHSH, CDR2 LQKENI. The CDR3 region has the DNA TGTGCCAGCTCACCACCCACTGGGACCTACGAGCAGTACTTC. Its translation is CASSPPTGTYEQYF.

The chain uses TRBV7-2 and TRBJ2-7, with D perhaps matching TRBD2 (6 bases). Germline CDR1 reads SGHTA; CDR2 reads FQGNSA. V shed 0 bases and J shed 3 bases, with 12 bases lying between them. The CDR3 runs to 15 residues. The CDR3 here is CASSLATGGIYEQYF. CDR3 bases: TGTGCCAGCAGCTTAGCCACTGGGGGGATCTACGAGCAGTACTTC.